The next 9 T cell receptor beta chains were all read from a single sample in a study of cytotoxic CD8 clonotypes in ibrutinib-treated CLL. Method: immunoSEQ multiplex PCR; TCRdb's copy keeps in-frame clones and lacks some. This table holds over 200,000 clones, about 75% found once. The source was PBMCs, collected after 12 months of ibrutinib treatment. The receptors come from a human donor with chronic lymphocytic leukemia.

This sequence joins TRBV11-2 and TRBJ1-4; 8 bases line up with TRBD1. J gave up 2 bases and V 5 bases, and 4 bases lay outside the gene matches. The CDR3 consists of 15 residues. Germline V CDR1 and CDR2: SGHAT, FQNNGV. CDR3 sequence (DNA): TGTGCCAGCAGCCTTACAGGGGGGACTAATGAAAAACTGTTTTTT. Residues: CASSLTGGTNEKLFF. The variable domain in full, completed from reference TRBV11-2 and TRBJ1-4, reads EAGVAQSPRYKIIEKRQSVAFWCNPISGHATLYWYQQILGQGPKLLIQFQNNGVVDDSQLPKDRFSAERLKGVDSTLKIQPAKLEDSAVYLCASSLTGGTNEKLFFGSGTQLSVL.

V gene TRBV14 combines with J gene TRBJ2-1; D not resolved. The CDR3 consists of 15 residues. V shed 0 bases and J shed 5 bases, with 11 bases lying between them. The germline CDR1 and CDR2 sequences are SGHDN and FVKESK. The CDR3: CASSQDRVRNNEQFF. In nucleotides, the CDR3 is TGTGCCAGCAGCCAAGATCGGGTTAGGAACAATGAGCAGTTCTTC.

This chain connects TRBV5-1 to TRBJ1-2; D might be TRBD1 (5 bases). Germline loops: CDR1 SGHRS, CDR2 YFSETQ. The V end was cut by 2 bases, the J end by 8 bases, with 16 bases between. The CDR3 runs to 14 residues. CDR3: CASSFGSVGGGYTF. CDR3 DNA: TGCGCCAGCAGCTTTGGGTCTGTCGGGGGAGGCTACACCTTC.

The chain is built from TRBV20-1 and TRBJ1-1; D remains ambiguous. CDR1 is DFQATT and CDR2 is SNEGSKA in the germline V gene (reference sequence). The CDR3 runs 8 residues. V was pared by 6 bases and J by 12 bases, with 8 bases between. The CDR3 region is CSAPVTFF. The CDR3 DNA is TGCAGTGCGCCGGTGACTTTCTTT.

The CDR3 sequence: CASSLGQGWNTEAFF. The DNA for the CDR3 is TGTGCCAGCAGCTTAGGCCAGGGTTGGAACACTGAAGCTTTCTTT. V gene TRBV13 combines with J gene TRBJ1-1; D might be TRBD1 (5 bases). The CDR3 has 15 residues. Trimming stripped 0 bases from V and 1 base from J, with 9 bases between. Germline V gene data show CDR1 as PRHDT and CDR2 as FYEKMQ (reference sequence).

This clone was detected a few times. The J gene is TRBJ2-5, the V gene TRBV18, with D possibly matching TRBD1 (6 bases). The CDR3 runs to 13 residues. In germline, CDR1 is KGHSH, CDR2 LQKENI. V was pared by 3 bases and J by 2 bases, with 7 bases between. CDR3 nucleotides: TGTGCCAGCTCACCTCAGGGGCAAGAGACCCAGTACTTC. Translating gives CASSPQGQETQYF. The full variable domain, rest sourced from reference TRBV18 and TRBJ2-5, is NAGVMQNPRHLVRRRGQEARLRCSPMKGHSHVYWYRQLPEEGLKFMVYLQKENIIDESGMPKERFSAEFPKEGPSILRIQQVVRGDSAAYFCASSPQGQETQYFGPGTRLLVL.

This clone has ten or more counts. The chain carries TRBV25-1 and TRBJ1-5, with D maybe TRBD1 (6 bases). This CDR3 has 16 residues. Germline V gives CDR1 MGHDK, CDR2 SYGVNS. Between the trimmed V and J ends, which lost 5 bases and 3 bases, there was a span of 17 bases. The DNA of the CDR3 is TGTGCCAGCAGTAACCAGCCGGACAGCCTCAATCAGCCCCAGCATTTT. Amino acids: CASSNQPDSLNQPQHF. The entire variable domain, with the rest obtained from reference TRBV25-1 and TRBJ1-5, is as follows: EADIYQTPRYLVIGTGKKITLECSQTMGHDKMYWYQQDPGMELHLIHYSYGVNSTEKGDLSSESTVSRIRTEHFPLTLESARPSHTSQYLCASSNQPDSLNQPQHFGDGTRLSIL.

The rearrangement links TRBV19 to TRBJ1-2; D not certain. The germline gives CDR1 LNHDA, CDR2 SQIVND (reference sequence). This CDR3 has 11 amino acids. Trimming took 7 bases from V and 2 from J, leaving 5 bases between them. In nucleotides, the CDR3 is TGTGCCAGTACTGGGAACTATGGCTACACCTTC. Its translation is CASTGNYGYTF.

This clone was counted only a few times. Other DNA sequences in this sample translate to the same CDR3. The rearrangement links TRBV30 to TRBJ1-2; D uncertain. With 0 bases removed from V and 2 bases from J, the gap between germline ends came to 10 bases. CDR3 length equals 14 residues. CDR1 is GTSNPN and CDR2 is SVGIG in the germline V gene (reference sequence). Here the CDR3 DNA reads TGTGCCTGGAGTGTACCTGGGGTAAACTATGGCTACACCTTC. It translates to CAWSVPGVNYGYTF.